This TCR beta chain comes out of a study of T cell responses to AZD1222 COVID-19 vaccine. CDR3 length: 17 residues. V was trimmed by 5 bases and J by 0 bases, leaving 17 bases between them. CDR1 is MNHEY, CDR2 SVGEGT, per germline. The repertoire was sequenced with immunoSEQ multiplex PCR; TCRdb's copy has only in-frame clones and lacks some. The profile shows 150,000 to 200,000 clones, under 95% of them singletons. The source is an adult in good health. The rearrangement joins TRBV6-2 or TRBV6-3 to TRBJ1-5, with D unresolved. The material sequenced was peripheral blood, taken on day 0 of AZD1222 vaccination. The CDR3 reads CASSPLGSYDSNQPQHF. DNA of the CDR3: TGTGCCAGCAGTCCCCTGGGCAGTTACGATAGCAATCAGCCCCAGCATTTT.